This TCR beta chain was obtained from a study of control samples from healthy donors and cancer patients. Profiling relied on immunoSEQ multiplex PCR, and the TCRdb table lists in-frame clones only, not all of them. The top ten hold 4.5% to 7% of the sample, which has more than 75,000 clones, about 90% seen once. CDR1 and CDR2 (germline): SGHTA, FQGNSA. The CDR3 covers 15 residues. Losses at the gene ends were 0 bases for V and 2 bases for J; bases not matched to a gene: 2. The chain couples TRBV7-2 to TRBJ2-7; TRBD1 matches at 9 bases. The source of this sequence is a man aged 45 to 65 in good health. Sequenced: blood. The CDR3 loop is CASSLARDRAYEQYF. The CDR3 region has the DNA TGTGCCAGCAGCTTAGCCCGGGACAGGGCCTACGAGCAGTACTTC.